This is a list of T cell receptor beta chains from one sample in a study of glioma-infiltrating T cells. One entry per CDR3 protein, called by TCRdb with MiXCR from the multiplex PCR reads. The sample yields 150,000 or so distinct CDR3 sequences, about two fifths seen once. Sequencing was carried out using glioma tissue, nonneoplastic brain tissue, or PBMCs (not recorded which). Every receptor here comes from a human donor with low-grade glioma or glioblastoma, undergoing nonglioma brain surgery, or in good health (not recorded which). Both conserved end residues are part of each CDR3. A D gene is named only where the DNA matches it firmly. A row's size may be missing; if present it is once, few, many or a size class.

D	J	V	size	DNA	CDR3
NA	TRBJ1-2	TRBV7-3	many	TGTGCCAGCAGCACTCCAGGAGGGAATGGCTACACCTTC	CASSTPGGNGYTF
NA	TRBJ2-3	TRBV29-1	few	TGCAGCGTCAGAGTCACAGATACGCAGTATTTT	CSVRVTDTQYF
NA	TRBJ1-5	TRBV12-3/TRBV12-4	few	TGTGCCAGCAGCTACGGACCCGTCAATCAGCCCCAGCATTTT	CASSYGPVNQPQHF
NA	TRBJ1-1	TRBV6-1	few	TGTGCCAGCAGCCTAACCGGGACGATCACTGAAGCTTTCTTT	CASSLTGTITEAFF
NA	TRBJ2-7	TRBV6-1	NA	TGTGCCAGCAGCTGGGAGGAGGAGGAGTACTTC	CASSWEEEEYF
NA	TRBJ2-1	TRBV20-1	few	TGCAGTGCTAGTTTCGGGGGATACAATGAGCAGTTCTTC	CSASFGGYNEQFF
NA	TRBJ1-5	TRBV10-2	NA	TGCGCCAGCTCAGGGGAAAATCAGCCCCAGCATTTT	CASSGENQPQHF
NA	TRBJ2-3	TRBV7-2	few	TGTGCCAGCAGCCCCCAAGGCCTCACAGATACGCAGTATTTT	CASSPQGLTDTQYF
NA	TRBJ1-1	TRBV7-7	few	TGTGCCAGCAGCCCTTCGCTGAACACTGAAGCTTTCTTT	CASSPSLNTEAFF
NA	TRBJ1-1	TRBV7-2	NA	TGTGCCAGCAGCCCCGGCACCTACACTGAAGCTTTCTTT	CASSPGTYTEAFF
NA	TRBJ2-3	TRBV20-1	NA	TGCAGTGCTAGAAATTATACAGATACGCAGTATTTT	CSARNYTDTQYF
NA	TRBJ2-3	TRBV7-2	many	TGTGCCAGCAGCTTAGGACAGGGCACAGATACGCAGTATTTT	CASSLGQGTDTQYF
TRBD1	TRBJ1-2	TRBV29-1	few	TGCAGCGCCGGGACAGACCTTTATGGCTACACCTTC	CSAGTDLYGYTF
TRBD2	TRBJ2-7	TRBV27	few	TGTGCCAGCAGTCTCCGGGGGGGGACTTTGTACGAGCAGTACTTC	CASSLRGGTLYEQYF
NA	TRBJ2-7	TRBV7-9	NA	TGTGCCAGCAGCTTAGTAGAAGATGAGCAGTACTTC	CASSLVEDEQYF
NA	TRBJ2-5	TRBV6-2/TRBV6-3	NA	TGTGCCAGCAGTTACCTGGGGGCCGACCAAGAGACCCAGTACTTC	CASSYLGADQETQYF
NA	TRBJ2-7	TRBV28	NA	TGTGCCAGCAGTTTATACACTGAATCGCTAAAGAGGGACTACGAGCAGTACTTC	CASSLYTESLKRDYEQYF
TRBD2	TRBJ2-3	TRBV7-9	NA	TGTGCCAGCAGTCGGACTAGCGTCGGGACAGATACGCAGTATTTT	CASSRTSVGTDTQYF
NA	TRBJ1-2	TRBV4-1	NA	TGCGCCAGCAGCCAAGTCTCCGACGGAAACTATGGGTACACCTTC	CASSQVSDGNYGYTF
NA	TRBJ2-5	TRBV10-3	few	TGTGCCATACGGGCCCAAGTTGAAGAGACCCAGTACTTC	CAIRAQVEETQYF
NA	TRBJ1-3	TRBV6-6	NA	TGTGCCAGCGGGGAGCAGGGTGGGGCTGGAAACACCATATATTTT	CASGEQGGAGNTIYF
NA	TRBJ2-3	TRBV6-2/TRBV6-3	few	TGTGCCAGCAGTTACGGGCAGGATACGCAGTATTTT	CASSYGQDTQYF
NA	TRBJ1-2	TRBV28	few	TGTGCCAGCAGTTTGGAGGGGCGACGTAATGGCTACACCTTC	CASSLEGRRNGYTF
NA	TRBJ2-2	TRBV20-1	few	TGCAGTGCGAAGGGACCCTCCCATCCCGGGGAGCTGTTTTTT	CSAKGPSHPGELFF
NA	TRBJ1-2	TRBV10-3	NA	TGTGCCATCAGTCAGAATAAAGGGGACTATGGCTACACCTTC	CAISQNKGDYGYTF
TRBD1	TRBJ1-2	TRBV4-2	few	TGTGCCAGCAGCTTAACGGGGGGACAGGGCGTTTTTGGCTACACCTTC	CASSLTGGQGVFGYTF
TRBD1	TRBJ1-5	TRBV20-1	NA	TGCAGTGCTAGAACTACAGGGGTGGGTCAGCCCCAGCATTTT	CSARTTGVGQPQHF
TRBD1	TRBJ2-7	TRBV20-1	few	TGCAGTGCGAGAGATACCGGGACAGGGTCCATCTACGAGCAGTACTTC	CSARDTGTGSIYEQYF
NA	TRBJ1-1	TRBV3-1	few	TGTGCCAGCCTCCAAGGGGGGGTGGGCACTGAAGCTTTCTTT	CASLQGGVGTEAFF
NA	TRBJ1-1	TRBV20-1	few	TGCAGTGCGAGAACAACGACAGGGAACACTGAAGCTTTCTTT	CSARTTTGNTEAFF
NA	TRBJ1-1	TRBV7-9	few	TGTGCCAGCAGCTTAGGCGCTCAAGGCACTGAAGCTTTCTTT	CASSLGAQGTEAFF
NA	TRBJ2-2	TRBV12-5	NA	TGTGCTAGTGGTTTGAAGGACAGGAACACCGGGGAGCTGTTTTTT	CASGLKDRNTGELFF
NA	TRBJ1-5	TRBV4-1	NA	TGCGCCAGCAGCCAAGATGCACAGGGACAGCCCCAGCATTTT	CASSQDAQGQPQHF
NA	TRBJ2-5	TRBV4-1	few	TGCGCCAGCAGCCTGGGAGGGGGCCGACAAGAGACCCAGTACTTC	CASSLGGGRQETQYF
TRBD1	TRBJ1-1	TRBV7-2	NA	TGTGCCAGCAGCACAACCGGGACAGCGAACACTGAAGCTTTCTTT	CASSTTGTANTEAFF
TRBD1	TRBJ1-5	TRBV6-2/TRBV6-3	NA	TGTGCCAGCACGACAGGGGCTAGCAATCAGCCCCAGCATTTT	CASTTGASNQPQHF
NA	TRBJ2-1	TRBV6-2/TRBV6-3	few	TGTGCCAGCAGTTACTCGATATTCCTCAATGAGCAGTTCTTC	CASSYSIFLNEQFF
TRBD1	TRBJ1-1	TRBV4-2	NA	TGTGCCAGCAGCTTGGGGGACAGGGGGTACACTGAAGCTTTCTTT	CASSLGDRGYTEAFF
NA	TRBJ2-3	TRBV12-3/TRBV12-4	NA	TGTGCCAGCAGTTTAGAGTTAGCTGGTGTCGCGCAGTATTTT	CASSLELAGVAQYF
NA	TRBJ2-5	TRBV4-2	NA	TGTGCCAGCAGCCAAGATCTCGAGTTCCCGCAAGAGACCCAGTACTTC	CASSQDLEFPQETQYF
NA	TRBJ2-5	TRBV29-1	NA	TGCAGCGCCGTCGGGGGGCAGACCCAGTACTTC	CSAVGGQTQYF
NA	TRBJ2-5	TRBV6-2/TRBV6-3	few	TGTGCCAGCAGTTACCCCGCAGGGAAAAAGACCCAGTACTTC	CASSYPAGKKTQYF
NA	TRBJ1-4	TRBV20-1	NA	TGCAGTGCCTCAGGAGGGTCAACTAATGAAAAACTGTTTTTT	CSASGGSTNEKLFF
NA	TRBJ2-5	TRBV18	NA	TGTGCCAGCTCGCTACAGGGCCAGGAGACCCAGTACTTC	CASSLQGQETQYF
NA	TRBJ1-4	TRBV20-1	NA	TGCAGTGCTAGAGATTTGGGGGTGGGTGAAAAACTGTTTTTT	CSARDLGVGEKLFF
NA	TRBJ1-1	TRBV20-1	few	TGCAGTGCTAGAAGGATGAACACTGAAGCTTTCTTT	CSARRMNTEAFF
NA	TRBJ2-7	TRBV4-2	NA	TGTGCCAGCAGTGCTCTAGAGAGCTCCTACGAGCAGTACTTC	CASSALESSYEQYF
TRBD1	TRBJ2-1	TRBV2	NA	TGTGCCAGCAGAGACGGACAGGGGACATACAATGAGCAGTTCTTC	CASRDGQGTYNEQFF
TRBD1	TRBJ1-1	TRBV19	NA	TGTGCCAGTAGTATAGGGCGGACAGGTGATGCTTTCTTT	CASSIGRTGDAFF